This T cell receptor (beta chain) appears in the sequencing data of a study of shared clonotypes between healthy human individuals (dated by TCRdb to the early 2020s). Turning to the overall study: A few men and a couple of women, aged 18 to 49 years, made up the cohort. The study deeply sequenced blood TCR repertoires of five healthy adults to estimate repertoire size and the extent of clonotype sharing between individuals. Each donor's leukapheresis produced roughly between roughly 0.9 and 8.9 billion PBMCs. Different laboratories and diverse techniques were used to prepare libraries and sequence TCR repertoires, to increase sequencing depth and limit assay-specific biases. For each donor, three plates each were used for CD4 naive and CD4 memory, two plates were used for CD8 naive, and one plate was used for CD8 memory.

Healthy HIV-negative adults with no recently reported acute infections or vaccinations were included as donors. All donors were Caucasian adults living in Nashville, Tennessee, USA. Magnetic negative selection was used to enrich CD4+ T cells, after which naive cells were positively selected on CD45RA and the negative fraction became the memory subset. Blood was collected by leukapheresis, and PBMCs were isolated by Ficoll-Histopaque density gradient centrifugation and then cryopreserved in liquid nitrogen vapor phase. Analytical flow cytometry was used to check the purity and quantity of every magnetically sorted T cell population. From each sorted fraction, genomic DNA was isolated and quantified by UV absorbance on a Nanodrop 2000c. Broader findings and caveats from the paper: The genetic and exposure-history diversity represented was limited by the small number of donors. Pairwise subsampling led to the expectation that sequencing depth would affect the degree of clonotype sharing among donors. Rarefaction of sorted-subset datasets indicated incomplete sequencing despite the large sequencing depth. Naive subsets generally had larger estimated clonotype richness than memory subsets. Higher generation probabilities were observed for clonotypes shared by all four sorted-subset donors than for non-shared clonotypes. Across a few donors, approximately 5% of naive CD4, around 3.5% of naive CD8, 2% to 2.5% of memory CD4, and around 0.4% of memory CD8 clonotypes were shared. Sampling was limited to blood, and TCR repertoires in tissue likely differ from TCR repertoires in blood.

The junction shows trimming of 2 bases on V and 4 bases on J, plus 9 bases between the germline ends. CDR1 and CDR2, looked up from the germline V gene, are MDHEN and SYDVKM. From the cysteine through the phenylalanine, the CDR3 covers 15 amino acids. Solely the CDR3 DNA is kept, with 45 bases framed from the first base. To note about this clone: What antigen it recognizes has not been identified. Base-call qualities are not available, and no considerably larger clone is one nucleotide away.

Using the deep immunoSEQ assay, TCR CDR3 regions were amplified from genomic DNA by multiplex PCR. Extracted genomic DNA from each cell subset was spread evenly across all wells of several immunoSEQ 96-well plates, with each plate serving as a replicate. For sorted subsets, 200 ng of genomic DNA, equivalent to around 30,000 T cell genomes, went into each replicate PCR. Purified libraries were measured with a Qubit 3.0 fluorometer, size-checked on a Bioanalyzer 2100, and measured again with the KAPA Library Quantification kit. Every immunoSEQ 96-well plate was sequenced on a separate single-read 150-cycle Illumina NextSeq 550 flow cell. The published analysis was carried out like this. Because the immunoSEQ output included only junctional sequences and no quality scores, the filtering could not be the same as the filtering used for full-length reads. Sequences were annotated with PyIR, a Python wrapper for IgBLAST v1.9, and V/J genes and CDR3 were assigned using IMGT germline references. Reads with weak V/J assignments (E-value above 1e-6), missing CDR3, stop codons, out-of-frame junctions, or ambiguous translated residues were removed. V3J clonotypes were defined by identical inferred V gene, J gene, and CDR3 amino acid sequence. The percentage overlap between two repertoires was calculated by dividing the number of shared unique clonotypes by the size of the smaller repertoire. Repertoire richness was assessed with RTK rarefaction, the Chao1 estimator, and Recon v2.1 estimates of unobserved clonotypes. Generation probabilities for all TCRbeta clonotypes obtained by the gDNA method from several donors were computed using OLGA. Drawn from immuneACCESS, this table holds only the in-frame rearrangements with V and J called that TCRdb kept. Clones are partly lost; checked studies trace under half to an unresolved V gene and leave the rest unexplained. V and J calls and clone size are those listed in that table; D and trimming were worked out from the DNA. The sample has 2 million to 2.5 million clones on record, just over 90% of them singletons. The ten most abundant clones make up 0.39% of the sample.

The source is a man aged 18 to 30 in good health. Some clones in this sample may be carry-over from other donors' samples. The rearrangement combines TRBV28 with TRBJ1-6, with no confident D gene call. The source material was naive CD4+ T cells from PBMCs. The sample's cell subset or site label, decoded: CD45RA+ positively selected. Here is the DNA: TGTGCCAGCAGTTTACCCTCAATGTATAATTCACCCCTCCACTTT. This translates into CASSLPSMYNSPLHF.